This T cell receptor (beta chain) was identified in a study of T cell clonotyping in hematopoietic cell transplantation. Notes on the study in general: Few recipient clonotypes overlapped donors; over 95% were de novo at given depth.

On this clone itself: Antigen specificity is unknown.

CDR3 length: 13 residues. Germline lookup yields CDR1 SGHDN and CDR2 FVKESK. Trimming took 1 base from V and 4 from J, leaving 8 bases between them. Specified time point: recipient sample about 28 days before transplant, after cytoreduction. Measured with immunoSEQ multiplex PCR; TCRdb has only the in-frame clones, and not every one. The sample has about 11,000 clones, approximately 92% seen once. Sequenced material: peripheral blood mononuclear cells, taken before stem cell transplant. The V and J genes are TRBV14 and TRBJ2-7; a possible D gene is TRBD2 (6 bases). This TCR derives from a woman aged 40 to 50 with acute myeloid leukemia. Some clones in this sample may be carry-over from other donors' samples. The CDR3 DNA reads TGTGCCAGCAGCCAAGTACTAGCTTACGAGCAGTACTTC. It is translated as CASSQVLAYEQYF.